This T cell receptor (beta chain) came from a study of long-term antiretroviral therapy in people with HIV. From germline, CDR1 is SGHTA and CDR2 FQGNSA. V lost 5 bases to trimming and J lost 0 bases; unmatched junction nucleotides: 7. CDR3 length: 16 residues. Treatment of all HIV participants took place in the United States. The samples, holding about 0.95-11 million cryopreserved PBMC, were thawed before DNA extraction was carried out. Sequencing relied on immunoSEQ assay v3.0, run at survey level. Measured with immunoSEQ multiplex PCR; TCRdb has only the in-frame clones, and not every one. The profile shows tens of thousands of clones, about 87% of them singletons.

The sample in question was unsorted PBMCs, obtained 1.8 years after starting antiretroviral therapy. The sequence was collected from a woman aged 18-29 years with HIV. The chain joins TRBV7-2 to TRBJ2-3; 8 bases agree with TRBD1. The chain's CDR3 is CASSEDRVTSTDTQYF. The CDR3 nucleotides are TGTGCCAGCAGCGAGGACAGGGTAACTAGCACAGATACGCAGTATTTT.